A selection of T cell receptor beta chains follows, all from one sample in a study of cytomegalovirus exposure and HLA in healthy donors. Generated by immunoSEQ multiplex PCR, the TCRdb table keeps only in-frame clones and is missing some. In the table there are 90,000 to 150,000 clones, 60% to 85% of which are singletons. Sequenced sample: PBMCs. These receptors came from a woman aged 30 to 39 in good health and CMV-seropositive. CDR3s include the opening cysteine and the closing phenylalanine or tryptophan. The order of the fields is D gene, clone size, V gene, CDR3 length, J gene, CDR3 DNA, CDR3 protein. D genes are given only for firm matches. The size field is filled for only some rows; it gives once, few, many or a size class.

D: TRBD1; size: .; V: TRBV6-4; length: 13; J: TRBJ2-5; DNA: TGTGCCAGCAGTGTCAACAGGGGTGAGACCCAGTACTTC; CDR3: CASSVNRGETQYF
D: .; size: .; V: TRBV28; length: 12; J: TRBJ2-1; DNA: TGTGCCAGCAGTTTAACTCGGGAAGAGCAGTTCTTC; CDR3: CASSLTREEQFF
D: .; size: .; V: TRBV5-6; length: 16; J: TRBJ2-5; DNA: TGTGCCAGCAGCTTGGGGTGGACAAGGGGGGGTGGGACCCAGTACTTC; CDR3: CASSLGWTRGGGTQYF
D: .; size: .; V: TRBV5-4; length: 14; J: TRBJ1-2; DNA: TGTGCCAGCAGCTCCGGCGGGACCCTCAGGGGCTACACCTTC; CDR3: CASSSGGTLRGYTF
D: .; size: .; V: TRBV7-2; length: 13; J: TRBJ1-3; DNA: TGTGCCAGCAGCCTCAGTTGGGGAAACACCATATATTTT; CDR3: CASSLSWGNTIYF
D: TRBD2; size: .; V: TRBV18; length: 15; J: TRBJ2-1; DNA: TGTGCCAGCTCACCAGGAGAGGGACTATGGGGGGAGCAGTTCTTC; CDR3: CASSPGEGLWGEQFF
D: .; size: .; V: TRBV19; length: 14; J: TRBJ2-1; DNA: TGTGCCAGTAGTATAAGGGGCCTGGGCAATGAGCAGTTCTTC; CDR3: CASSIRGLGNEQFF
D: TRBD2; size: .; V: TRBV4-2; length: 16; J: TRBJ2-7; DNA: TGTGCCAGCAGCCAAGGGGGACTATCCAGCTCCTACGAGCAGTACTTC; CDR3: CASSQGGLSSSYEQYF
D: .; size: .; V: TRBV12-5; length: 12; J: TRBJ1-2; DNA: TGTGCTAACGGGTCAGCCGGCTATGGCTACACCTTC; CDR3: CANGSAGYGYTF
D: TRBD2; size: few; V: TRBV7-2; length: 15; J: TRBJ2-5; DNA: TGTGCCAGCAGCCCTGGACTAGCGGGGAGTAAGACCCAGTACTTC; CDR3: CASSPGLAGSKTQYF
D: TRBD1; size: .; V: TRBV5-1; length: 15; J: TRBJ2-7; DNA: TGCGCCAGCAGCTTGGAGGCAGGGGGCTCCTACGAGCAGTACTTC; CDR3: CASSLEAGGSYEQYF
D: .; size: .; V: TRBV27; length: 18; J: TRBJ2-6; DNA: TGTGCCAGCAGTCCCTTTGCCGCCGACTTCTCTGGGGCCAACGTCCTGACTTTC; CDR3: CASSPFAADFSGANVLTF
D: .; size: .; V: TRBV11-2; length: 15; J: TRBJ1-1; DNA: TGTGCCAGCAGCCTAATTCCCAGGGAAAGCATGGGAGCTTTCTTT; CDR3: CASSLIPRESMGAFF
D: .; size: .; V: TRBV5-1; length: 16; J: TRBJ1-1; DNA: TGCGCCAGCAGCCCGTACCTCGCCAGGGGAAGCGTCGGAGCTTTCTTT; CDR3: CASSPYLARGSVGAFF
D: .; size: .; V: TRBV7-6; length: 15; J: TRBJ2-1; DNA: TGTGCCAGCAGCTTACAAAGCGGGTCCTACAATGAGCAGTTCTTC; CDR3: CASSLQSGSYNEQFF
D: .; size: .; V: TRBV27; length: 14; J: TRBJ2-7; DNA: TGTGCCAGCAGTTTATTTAATATTGGCCACGAGCAGTACTTC; CDR3: CASSLFNIGHEQYF
D: TRBD1; size: .; V: TRBV7-2; length: 16; J: TRBJ2-2; DNA: TGTGCCAGCAGCGCGGGGACAGGGGGGTACACCGAGGAGCTGTTTTTT; CDR3: CASSAGTGGYTEELFF
D: .; size: .; V: TRBV7-2; length: 14; J: TRBJ2-1; DNA: TGTGCCAGCAGCTTAGGTGGGGCGGTTGGGGAGCAGTTCTTC; CDR3: CASSLGGAVGEQFF
D: TRBD2; size: .; V: TRBV4-3; length: 15; J: TRBJ2-2; DNA: TGCGCCAGCAGCCAAGTTATAGCGGGGGGCTGGAAGCTGTTTTTT; CDR3: CASSQVIAGGWKLFF
D: TRBD2; size: .; V: TRBV9; length: 15; J: TRBJ2-1; DNA: TGTGCCAGCAGCGTCGGGGACTATCTGAAGGATGAGCAGTTCTTC; CDR3: CASSVGDYLKDEQFF
D: .; size: .; V: TRBV7-9; length: 13; J: TRBJ2-5; DNA: TGTGCCAGCAGCCCCCAGGGCGGAGAGACCCAGTACTTC; CDR3: CASSPQGGETQYF
D: TRBD2; size: .; V: TRBV10-2; length: 15; J: TRBJ2-3; DNA: TGCGCCAGCACCCTAGCGGGGGGCCCCACAGATACGCAGTATTTT; CDR3: CASTLAGGPTDTQYF
D: TRBD1; size: .; V: TRBV29-1; length: 14; J: TRBJ1-2; DNA: TGCAGCGTCGTATCTGGGACAGGGAACGATGGCTACACCTTC; CDR3: CSVVSGTGNDGYTF
D: .; size: few; V: TRBV9; length: 15; J: TRBJ1-3; DNA: TGTGCCAGCAACCCGGGAGCAGGGAGTGGAAACACCATATATTTT; CDR3: CASNPGAGSGNTIYF
D: TRBD1; size: .; V: TRBV19; length: 14; J: TRBJ1-1; DNA: TGTGCCAGTAGGGGGATCAGGGGGAGCACTGAAGCTTTCTTT; CDR3: CASRGIRGSTEAFF
D: .; size: .; V: TRBV6-6; length: 13; J: TRBJ2-5; DNA: TGTGCCAGCAGCGGACAGCCCAGGGAGACCCAGTACTTC; CDR3: CASSGQPRETQYF
D: TRBD1; size: few; V: TRBV13; length: 16; J: TRBJ2-1; DNA: TGTGCCAGCAGCTTAGGCAGGGGGAGCTCCTACAATGAGCAGTTCTTC; CDR3: CASSLGRGSSYNEQFF
D: .; size: .; V: TRBV7-2; length: 16; J: TRBJ1-3; DNA: TGTGCCAGCAGCTTAGGGGCAGGGGTTTTTAGAAACACCATATATTTT; CDR3: CASSLGAGVFRNTIYF
D: .; size: .; V: TRBV7-3; length: 16; J: TRBJ2-3; DNA: TGTGCCAGCAGCCCCCGCGGGACAGCCCTCACAGATACGCAGTATTTT; CDR3: CASSPRGTALTDTQYF
D: .; size: .; V: TRBV6-5; length: 15; J: TRBJ1-5; DNA: TGTGCCAGCAGTGCCACAACGGGGGGATATCAGCCCCAGCATTTT; CDR3: CASSATTGGYQPQHF
D: TRBD1; size: .; V: TRBV28; length: 12; J: TRBJ1-1; DNA: TGTGCCAGCAGCACAGGGGCAGCTGAAGCTTTCTTT; CDR3: CASSTGAAEAFF
D: TRBD2; size: .; V: TRBV28; length: 15; J: TRBJ2-7; DNA: TGTGCCAGCAGGGGGCGCCTCCGGGGGGAGCGGGAGCAGTACTTC; CDR3: CASRGRLRGEREQYF